The entry that follows covers one T cell receptor beta chain sequence. Clones were read by immunoSEQ multiplex PCR, and TCRdb kept only the in-frame ones, dropping some. The sample consists of about 81,000 clones, about 89% of them appearing once. Germline-derived CDR1 and CDR2 are LNHDA and SQIVND (reference sequence). This CDR3 contains 14 residues. Deletions cut 5 bases from V and 8 bases from J, with 16 bases between. These data are taken from a study of blood T cell repertoires in COVID-19. Study-level background: Samples of COVID-19 (acute and convalescent) were obtained from the United States, Italy and Spain. T cells, B-cell-depleted T cells, or PBMCs provided the cDNA or gDNA that served as material.

Everyone who took part was roughly 18 to 89 years old, and they came from 24 US areas. Assignments of participants to cohorts depended upon their own reported clinical history. The sequence came from a woman in her forties or fifties with acute COVID-19. Source material: PBMCs or T cells enriched from blood (not recorded which). The genes are TRBV19 and TRBJ2-1, with a weak D call TRBD2 (5 bases). The CDR3 loop is CASSENGQDYEQFF. For the CDR3, the DNA is TGTGCCAGTAGTGAAAATGGGCAGGACTATGAGCAGTTCTTC.